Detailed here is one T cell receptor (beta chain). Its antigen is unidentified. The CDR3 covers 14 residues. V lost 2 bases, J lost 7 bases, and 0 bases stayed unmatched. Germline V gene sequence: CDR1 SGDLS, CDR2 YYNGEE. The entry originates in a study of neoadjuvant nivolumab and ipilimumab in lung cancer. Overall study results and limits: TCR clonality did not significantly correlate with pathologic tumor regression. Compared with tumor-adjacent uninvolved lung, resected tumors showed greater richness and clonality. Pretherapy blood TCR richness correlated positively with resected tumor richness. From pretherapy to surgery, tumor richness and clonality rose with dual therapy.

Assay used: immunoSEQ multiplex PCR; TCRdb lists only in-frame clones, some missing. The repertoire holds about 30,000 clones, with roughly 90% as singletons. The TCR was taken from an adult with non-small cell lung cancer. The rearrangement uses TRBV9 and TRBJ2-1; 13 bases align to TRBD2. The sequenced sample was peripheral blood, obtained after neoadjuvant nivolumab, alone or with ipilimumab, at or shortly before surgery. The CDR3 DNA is TGTGCCAGCAGCGTGACTAGCGGGAGGAATGAGCAGTTCTTC. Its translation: CASSVTSGRNEQFF.